The 8 T cell receptor beta chains presented below share a single source sample, sequenced in a study of blood T cell repertoires in COVID-19. Using immunoSEQ multiplex PCR, the repertoire was profiled, and TCRdb retains in-frame clones only, with some absent. Among approximately 330,000 clones listed, approximately 86% were seen once. Material for sequencing was PBMCs or T cells enriched from blood (not recorded which). The receptors originated from a middle-aged woman with acute COVID-19.

This chain joins TRBV2 and TRBJ2-5, with 9 bases fitting TRBD2. Trimming took 5 bases from V and 5 from J; bases not matched to a gene: 3. Per the germline V gene, CDR1 is SNHLY and CDR2 is FYNNEI. The CDR3 extends over 13 amino acids. The CDR3 loop reads CASSPGLAETQYF. DNA of the CDR3: TGTGCCAGCAGTCCCGGACTAGCGGAGACCCAGTACTTC.

The V and J genes are TRBV28 and TRBJ2-7; tentative D call: TRBD2 (6 bases). CDR3 size: 14 residues. Trimming pared 10 bases from V and 2 bases from J, leaving 18 bases between. Germline CDR1 is MDHEN and CDR2 is SYDVKM. The CDR3 loop reads CAIRGTRPTYEQYF. The CDR3 bases are TGTGCCATTCGGGGGACCCGCCCTACCTACGAGCAGTACTTC.

The rearrangement links TRBV7-7 to TRBJ2-3; unclear D gene. The germline V and J ends were trimmed by 3 bases and 0 bases, with 7 bases remaining between them. The CDR3 length is 14 residues. Germline V gene data show CDR1 as SSHAT and CDR2 as FNYEAQ (reference sequence). Here the CDR3 DNA reads TGTGCCAGCAGCTTCCCCCCGAGCACAGATACGCAGTATTTT. Residues: CASSFPPSTDTQYF.

This clone was seen just once. V usage is TRBV23-1 and J usage is TRBJ1-1, with D perhaps matching TRBD1 (5 bases). TRBV23-1 is known as an ORF, though its function is uncertain. The CDR3 has 17 residues. Trimming removed 6 bases from V and 2 bases from J, with 22 bases in between. CDR3 nucleotide sequence: TGCGCCAGCAGGCACCGGAAGGGGCGCAGGGATAACACTGAAGCTTTCTTT. It encodes CASRHRKGRRDNTEAFF.

CDR3 DNA sequence: TGCGCCAGCAGCCAAGATGAAGGGGGATCAGAGACCCAGTACTTC. Translation gives CASSQDEGGSETQYF. The rearrangement uses TRBV4-1 and TRBJ2-5, with D possibly TRBD1 on 6 matching bases. Trimming removed 0 bases at V and 4 bases at J, with 12 bases between. Germline assignment: CDR1 MGHRA and CDR2 YSYEKL. The CDR3 is 15 residues long.

The chain links TRBV15 to TRBJ2-6; 7 bases match TRBD2. Trimming removed 7 bases from V and 1 base from J; junction bases left unmatched: 4. Germline V gene lookup returns CDR1 LNHNV and CDR2 YYDKDF (reference sequence). This CDR3 region has 15 residues. The CDR3 nucleotides read TGTGCCACCAACCCCGGGGGGTCTGGGGCCAACGTCCTGACTTTC. It translates to CATNPGGSGANVLTF.

In its sample, this clone was seen a few times. This chain uses TRBV7-3 with TRBJ1-6; tentatively, D is TRBD1 (6 bases). The CDR3 is made up of 14 amino acids. The V and J ends lost 4 bases and 9 bases respectively, with 13 bases between them. Germline assignment: CDR1 SGHTA and CDR2 FQGTGA. CDR3 bases: TGTGCCAGCAGCTCAACAGGGAGTGGTTCACCCCTCCACTTT. Amino acids: CASSSTGSGSPLHF.

The gene calls are TRBV7-3 and TRBJ2-1, with 12 bases matching TRBD2. The CDR3 runs 15 residues. Trimming removed 4 bases from V and 4 bases from J; junction bases left unmatched: 2. Germline-derived CDR1 and CDR2 are SGHTA and FQGTGA. This chain's CDR3 is CASSSGLAGYNEQFF. CDR3 sequence (DNA): TGTGCCAGCAGCTCGGGACTAGCGGGTTACAATGAGCAGTTCTTC.